This T cell receptor (beta chain) was found in a study of T-cell reconstitution after alpha-beta-depleted transplantation in children (dated by TCRdb to between 2015 and 2016). As for the study more broadly: T-cell immune reconstitution after TCRalphabeta/CD19-depleted allogeneic hematopoietic cell transplantation in children was quantitatively tracked in the study by means of TCR repertoire profiling.

Reading the label with the study, this specimen's treatment or condition is: allogeneic hematopoietic cell transplantation with graft depleted of TCRalphabeta T cells and CD19 B cells. The children who served as transplant recipients had been given grafts of TCRalphabeta/CD19-depleted allogeneic hematopoietic cells. General conclusions and limits of the study: The apparently early recovery of alphabetaT-cell counts about two months after transplant reportedly depended on only several hundred rapidly expanded clones that came from non-depleted graft cells. Over subsequent months, a decline in hyperexpanded clone frequencies was noted, and after one year, T-cell counts and TCRbeta diversity were mostly ascribed to newly produced T cells. In some patients, the high TCRbeta diversity seen at day 60 was put down to recipient T cells and intrathymic progenitors that had survived conditioning.

This clonotype occurred a few times. The antigen it recognizes is unknown. Per-base quality was not reported, and no clone a single base away is much larger than it. Libraries came from PCR. The run used an Illumina HiSeq 2500. TCR library preparation used molecular barcoding, with unique molecular identifiers applied to normalize quantification of the TCRbeta repertoire. The raw public reads went through TCRdb reprocessing: fastp at Q25, MiXCR clone calling, in-frame beta chains kept. Rows are unified per CDR3 protein, each entry keeping the most common DNA and genes. The sample table holds a few hundred thousand distinct CDR3 sequences, of which about a quarter were seen once. Together, the top ten hold 2.6% of the sample. The CDR3 runs 13 residues from the cysteine to the phenylalanine. Just CDR3 DNA is preserved here, 39 bases in frame from base 1. The germline V gene (reference sequence) specifies MNHEY as CDR1 and SMNVEV as CDR2. Unmatched junction bases come to 1, with V trimmed by 5 bases and J by 2 bases.

Sequencing was performed on PBMCs, taken before TCRalphabeta/CD19-depleted stem cell transplant. In this chain, TRBV27 is recombined with TRBJ1-1, with 8 bases matching TRBD1. This TCR was recovered from a girl under 10 years old with Fanconi anemia, due to receive a stem cell transplant. The sequenced DNA is TGTGCCAGCAGTGACAGGGGAAACACTGAAGCTTTCTTT. Its translation is CASSDRGNTEAFF.